This T cell receptor beta chain was found in a study of Ad26.COV2.S vaccination and SARS-CoV-2 variants (dated by TCRdb to the early 2020s). At the level of the whole study: Donors in the vaccine arm were drawn from COV1001, a multicentre, randomized, double-blind, placebo-controlled phase I-IIa trial testing Ad26.COV2.S in healthy adults. Ad26.COV2.S was given intramuscularly at 5x10^10 or 1x10^11 viral particles, as a single shot or as two shots 56 days apart. TCRbeta repertoire sequencing was used to assess the specificity and breadth of SARS-CoV-2-reactive T cell receptors after Ad26.COV2.S vaccination. The TCR-sequenced set comprised approximately 32 samples: about 19 Ad26.COV2.S vaccine recipients, 5 placebo recipients and 8 SARS-CoV-2 convalescent individuals. Participants in the trial were split at random into five groups of five each, receiving low-dose or high-dose Ad26.COV2.S once or twice, or else placebo on both occasions. Throughout the experiments and outcome assessment, investigators stayed blinded to trial group allocation.

This clone was detected once. What this receptor recognizes is not known. No qualities accompany the bases; no much larger clone lies one base away. The study at large found these results: According to the authors, total T cell responses may have been underestimated by the TCR breadth and depth analyses. The study was not powered for comparison of responses between vaccine doses or regimens. After vaccination, spike-specific CD8+ and CD4+ T cell responses were reported to show substantial breadth. Non-spike TCR breadth was comparable between vaccine and placebo recipients, consistent with the vaccine containing only spike. Compared with placebo recipients, Ad26.COV2.S recipients showed higher spike-specific TCR breadth (P = 0.0014).

Per the germline V gene, SGHNT is the CDR1 and YENEEA is the CDR2. The CDR3 starts with the cysteine, ends with the phenylalanine, and has 16 residues. The retained sequence is limited to the CDR3, 48 bases, with the frame set at the first base. Trimming takes 5 bases off V and 2 bases off J; junction bases not matched to a gene: 6. What the treatment or condition label conveys for this sample: around 19 received Ad26.COV2.S at low or high dose, single or two shots; five or six received placebo; per-sample allocation not given. Repertoires of vaccine and placebo recipients were sequenced from samples taken on day 63 after the first injection. Cohort 1b enrolled 20 to 30 adults aged 18-55 years at a single site in Boston, USA, between 29 July and 7 August 2020. Ad26.COV2.S was a replication-incompetent adenovirus type 26 vector expressing a prefusion-stabilized SARS-CoV-2 spike protein from the original Wuhan strain.

TCRbeta CDR3 regions were sequenced with the immunoSEQ Assay. After extraction, genomic DNA underwent amplification by bias-controlled multiplex PCR, followed by high-throughput sequencing. Per the authors' processing: To quantify the absolute abundance of each unique TCRbeta CDR3 region, sequences were collapsed and filtered. T cell fraction was estimated by normalizing TCRbeta template counts to usable DNA, which was measured by amplifying reference genes present in all nucleated cells. Repertoire TCRs were annotated as SARS-CoV-2-specific by exact matching of V gene, CDR3 amino acid sequence and J gene to a known reactive TCR set. MIRA supplied the reference SARS-CoV-2 TCR set, which was filtered for enrichment in COVID-19-positive ImmuneCODE repertoires so that public or cross-reactive TCRs were removed. Using the MIRA antigens, annotated TCRs were further analysed by specific ORF or by position within an ORF. Breadth was defined as annotated unique rearrangements over total unique productive rearrangements; depth was the summed frequency of those rearrangements. Two-sided Wilcoxon rank-sum tests were used to compare TCR breadth between groups. TCRdb took over this immuneACCESS table, retaining in-frame rearrangements with V and J assigned. Such tables are incomplete; in checked studies, under half of the missing clones stem from an unresolved V gene, and the remainder is unexplained. The V and J calls and clone size are taken from that table; D and trimming were inferred from the DNA. For this sample there are 440,000 or so clones; about nine tenths appear just once. About 4.5% of the sample comes from the top ten.

The sample was peripheral blood, taken in a trial of Ad26.COV2.S vaccine versus placebo. This receptor was taken from a person aged 18-60 years who received the Ad26.COV2.S COVID-19 vaccine or a placebo. Here the chain combines TRBV11-3 and TRBJ2-3, with 11 junctional bases fitting TRBD2. The DNA sequence is as follows: TGTGCCAGCAGCATGAGGACTAGCGGGCCCACAGATACGCAGTATTTT. Protein translation: CASSMRTSGPTDTQYF.